This T cell receptor (beta chain) is drawn from a study of T cell responses to AZD1222 COVID-19 vaccine. Study-level results: At study baseline, merely about 6 AZD1222 recipients were seropositive. No day 14 peak samples; only post-peak repertoires were characterized. Clonal diversity was possibly underestimated, and white British individuals and females predominated among donors. Dominant CD4 TCR responses targeted spike regions 160-218 and 743-854.

As for this clone: As yet, its antigen is unknown.

This CDR3 is built from 15 residues. The germline V gene encodes CDR1 LGHNA and CDR2 YSLEER. Between the trimmed V and J ends, which lost 0 bases and 13 bases, there was a span of 19 bases. Method: immunoSEQ multiplex PCR; TCRdb's copy keeps in-frame clones and lacks some. The sample has some 200,000 clones, approximately 94% seen once. This TCR derives from an adult in good health. The genes are TRBV4-3 and TRBJ2-4, with a tentative D call TRBD2 (5 bases). The source was peripheral blood, collected on day 0 of MenACWY control vaccination. CDR3 sequence (DNA): TGCGCCAGCAGCCAAGATCGTTGGGAGTCTCCGATCCAGTACTTC. Protein sequence: CASSQDRWESPIQYF.